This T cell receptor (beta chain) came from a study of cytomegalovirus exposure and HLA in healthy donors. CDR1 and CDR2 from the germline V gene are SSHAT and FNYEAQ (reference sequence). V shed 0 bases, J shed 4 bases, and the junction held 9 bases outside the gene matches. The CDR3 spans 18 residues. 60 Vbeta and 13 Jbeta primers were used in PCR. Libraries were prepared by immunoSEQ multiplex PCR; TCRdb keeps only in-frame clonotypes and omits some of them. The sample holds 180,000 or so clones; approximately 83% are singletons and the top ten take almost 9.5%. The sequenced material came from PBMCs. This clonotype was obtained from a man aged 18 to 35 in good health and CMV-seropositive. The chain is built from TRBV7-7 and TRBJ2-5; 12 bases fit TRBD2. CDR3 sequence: CASSLAQLAGGIRETQYF. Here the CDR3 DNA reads TGTGCCAGCAGCTTAGCGCAACTAGCGGGGGGAATACGAGAGACCCAGTACTTC.